The 7 T cell receptor beta chains listed next were all sequenced from one sample in a study of beta chain features in type 1 diabetes. Whole-study findings and limits: Across all four CD4+ subsets, people with type 1 diabetes showed modestly shorter TCRB CDR3s.

The sequenced template was cDNA made from the entire isolated RNA. Sequencing used immunoSEQ multiplex PCR; TCRdb keeps in-frame clones, though not all of them. The profile shows 600,000 or so clones, 11% to 15% of them singletons. No antigen is known for these receptors. What was sequenced was naive CD4+ T cells from blood. Source of these receptors: a young man with type 1 diabetes.

This clone showed up just a few times. The rearrangement joins TRBV14 to TRBJ1-2, with D tentatively TRBD1 (5 bases). CDR3 length equals 15 residues. V lost 4 bases to trimming and J lost 3 bases, with 15 bases between them. Germline lookup yields CDR1 SGHDN and CDR2 FVKESK. The DNA of the CDR3 is TGTGCCAGCAGCCGCCCCGGGGGGAATGACTATGGCTACACCTTC. Its translation is CASSRPGGNDYGYTF.

The chain is built from TRBV29-1 and TRBJ2-1, with 8 bases fitting TRBD2. Looked up from germline, CDR1 is SQVTM and CDR2 is ANQGSEA. Trimming cost V 2 bases and J 6 bases; bases outside gene matches: 3. The CDR3 is 13 residues long. The CDR3 loop reads CSVEPGGLNEQFF. For the CDR3, the DNA is TGCAGCGTTGAACCGGGAGGGCTCAATGAGCAGTTCTTC.

This clone was found a few times. V is TRBV5-4 and J is TRBJ2-2; D possibly corresponds to TRBD1 (5 bases). The germline V gene encodes CDR1 SGHNT and CDR2 YYREEE (reference sequence). This CDR3 is built from 15 residues. The ends were cut back, 4 bases at V and 5 bases at J, with 15 bases in the middle. The CDR3 protein is CASSPKGKGTGELFF. The CDR3 DNA reads TGTGCCAGCAGCCCGAAGGGGAAAGGTACCGGGGAGCTGTTTTTT.

The chain joins TRBV28 to TRBJ2-1; the match to TRBD1 covers 12 bases. V trimming: 3 bases; J trimming: 9 bases; junction bases outside the gene matches: 9. Germline assignment: CDR1 MDHEN and CDR2 SYDVKM. This CDR3 is 16 amino acids long. The CDR3 region is CASSFLTGTGGSEQFF. The CDR3 region has the DNA TGTGCCAGCAGTTTCTTGACCGGGACAGGGGGCAGTGAGCAGTTCTTC.

The V and J genes are TRBV2 and TRBJ1-2; tentative D call: TRBD1 (5 bases). Germline CDR1 reads SNHLY; CDR2 reads FYNNEI. CDR3 size: 14 residues. Trimming left V 6 bases short and J 2 bases short, with 13 bases between. The CDR3 protein is CASREGRSNYGYTF. DNA for the CDR3: TGTGCCAGCAGGGAGGGGCGATCGAACTATGGCTACACCTTC.

This chain joins TRBV5-6 and TRBJ1-4; unclear D gene. There are 14 residues in the CDR3. Germline V CDR1 and CDR2: SGHDT, YYEEEE. V was shortened by 4 bases and J by 7 bases, with 14 bases between the two germline ends. This CDR3 reads CASSLPEGSEKLFF. The CDR3 nucleotides are TGTGCCAGCAGCCTGCCGGAAGGGAGTGAAAAACTGTTTTTT.

This clone has more than one count but fewer than ten. This chain joins TRBV2 and TRBJ2-7; D assignment may be TRBD1 or TRBD2 (6 bases each). The CDR3 totals 16 residues. V was shortened by 2 bases and J by 1 base, with 15 bases between the two germline ends. The germline V gene has CDR1 SNHLY and CDR2 FYNNEI. The CDR3, as DNA: TGTGCCAGCAGTGAACTCGGGGGCGGGGAGTCCTACGAGCAGTACTTC. This gives the protein CASSELGGGESYEQYF. The entire variable domain, with the rest obtained from reference TRBV2 and TRBJ2-7, is as follows: EPEVTQTPSHQVTQMGQEVILRCVPISNHLYFYWYRQILGQKVEFLVSFYNNEISEKSEIFDDQFSVERPDGSNFTLKIRSTKLEDSAMYFCASSELGGGESYEQYFGPGTRLTVT.